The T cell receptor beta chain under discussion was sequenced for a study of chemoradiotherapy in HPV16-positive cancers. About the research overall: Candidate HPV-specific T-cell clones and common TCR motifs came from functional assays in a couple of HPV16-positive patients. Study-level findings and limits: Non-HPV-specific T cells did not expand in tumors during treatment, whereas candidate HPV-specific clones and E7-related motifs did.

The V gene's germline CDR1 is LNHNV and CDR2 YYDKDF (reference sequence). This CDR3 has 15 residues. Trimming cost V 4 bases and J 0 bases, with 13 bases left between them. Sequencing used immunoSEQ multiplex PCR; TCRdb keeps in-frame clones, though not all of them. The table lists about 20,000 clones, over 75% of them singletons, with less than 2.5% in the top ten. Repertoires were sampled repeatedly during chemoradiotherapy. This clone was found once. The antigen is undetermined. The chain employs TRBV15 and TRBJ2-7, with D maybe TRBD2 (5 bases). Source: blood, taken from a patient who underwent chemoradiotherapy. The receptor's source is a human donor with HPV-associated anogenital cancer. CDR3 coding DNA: TGTGCCACCAGCAATTTGGGGAGCGCCTCCTACGAGCAGTACTTC. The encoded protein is CATSNLGSASYEQYF.